This is a list of T cell receptor beta chains from one sample in a study of CD4 T cells in relation to SARS-CoV-2 and coronaviruses. Generated by immunoSEQ multiplex PCR, the TCRdb table keeps only in-frame clones and is missing some. The sample records roughly 18,000 clones, 70% to 80% being singletons. These receptors lack a known antigen. Input material: CD4+ T cells from PBMCs, cultured in vitro. These receptors came from a human donor in good health. CDR3s include the opening cysteine and the closing phenylalanine or tryptophan. The order of the fields is J gene, clone size, D gene, V gene, CDR3 protein, CDR3 DNA. The D gene is left open where the match is weak. Rows give clone size only sometimes, using once, few, many, or a class for an expanded clone.

>TRBJ1-2|NA|NA|TRBV25-1
CASSDFGGSTF
TGTGCCAGCAGTGATTTCGGTGGCTCAACCTTC
>TRBJ1-3|few|NA|TRBV7-8
CASSLAAGRLSGNTIYF
TGTGCCAGCAGCTTAGCGGCGGGACGGCTCTCTGGAAACACCATATATTTT
>TRBJ2-2|NA|TRBD1|TRBV25-1
CASSETGVETGELFF
TGTGCCAGCAGTGAAACAGGGGTGGAAACCGGGGAGCTGTTTTTT
>TRBJ1-2|NA|NA|TRBV7-9
CASSLSSVNYGYTF
TGTGCCAGCAGCTTGAGTTCGGTCAACTATGGCTACACCTTC
>TRBJ2-7|few|NA|TRBV10-3
CAIRAGSAYEQYF
TGTGCCATCAGGGCGGGCTCCGCCTACGAGCAGTACTTC
>TRBJ2-3|NA|NA|TRBV2
CASSEYRFTDTQYF
TGTGCCAGCAGTGAATACAGATTTACGGATACGCAGTATTTT
>TRBJ2-2|NA|TRBD2|TRBV28
CASSFSGRASGTGELFF
TGTGCCAGCAGTTTTAGCGGGAGGGCGAGTGGCACCGGGGAGCTGTTTTTT
>TRBJ2-5|NA|TRBD1|TRBV6-1
CASSERGTGTQTQYF
TGTGCCAGCAGTGAAAGGGGGACAGGGACGCAGACCCAGTACTTC
>TRBJ2-7|NA|TRBD2|TRBV23-1
CASSHLPGAGGIHEQYF
TGCGCCAGCAGTCACTTGCCCGGGGCGGGAGGGATCCACGAGCAGTACTTC
>TRBJ1-5|NA|NA|TRBV25-1
CASSEFDSNQPQHF
TGTGCCAGCAGTGAATTTGATAGCAATCAGCCCCAGCATTTT
>TRBJ2-5|NA|NA|TRBV7-8
CASSLGSMEETQYF
TGTGCCAGCAGCTTAGGGTCCATGGAAGAGACCCAGTACTTC
>TRBJ2-2|few|NA|TRBV5-6
CASSFASVGELFF
TGTGCCAGCAGCTTCGCGAGTGTCGGGGAGCTGTTTTTT
>TRBJ2-3|NA|TRBD2|TRBV27
CASSSGTSGLPTQYF
TGTGCCAGCAGTTCCGGGACTAGCGGGCTACCCACGCAGTATTTT
>TRBJ2-1|NA|TRBD2|TRBV9
CASSTTSAYNEQFF
TGTGCCAGCAGCACTACTAGCGCTTACAATGAGCAGTTCTTC
>TRBJ1-5|NA|TRBD1|TRBV9
CASSVDRGGNQPQHF
TGTGCCAGCAGCGTCGACAGGGGGGGCAATCAGCCCCAGCATTTT
>TRBJ2-1|NA|NA|TRBV5-1
CASREGGHEQFF
TGCGCCAGCAGGGAAGGGGGGCATGAGCAGTTCTTC
>TRBJ1-5|NA|NA|TRBV10-3
CAISELGQSEPQHF
TGTGCCATCAGTGAGTTAGGACAGAGTGAGCCCCAGCATTTT
>TRBJ2-1|NA|TRBD1|TRBV19
CASTLDRRYNEQFF
TGTGCCAGTACCTTGGACAGGCGGTACAATGAGCAGTTCTTC
>TRBJ1-2|NA|NA|TRBV2
CASSGQGRSYGYTF
TGTGCCAGCAGTGGTCAGGGGCGCAGCTATGGCTACACCTTC
>TRBJ2-1|once|TRBD1|TRBV12-5
CASGLGIQGALNEQFF
TGTGCTAGTGGTTTGGGAATACAGGGGGCATTGAATGAGCAGTTCTTC
>TRBJ1-5|NA|NA|TRBV3-1/TRBV3-2
CASSQELDSNQPQHF
TGTGCCAGCAGCCAAGAGCTAGACAGCAATCAGCCCCAGCATTTT
>TRBJ2-7|NA|NA|TRBV5-6
CASSLWGDEQYF
TGTGCCAGCAGCTTGTGGGGGGACGAGCAGTACTTC
>TRBJ1-1|NA|NA|TRBV5-6
CASSLGGLGGTEAFF
TGTGCCAGCAGCTTGGGAGGGTTGGGTGGCACTGAAGCTTTCTTT
>TRBJ2-2|NA|TRBD2|TRBV10-3
CASLGLAGGGTGELFF
TGTGCCTCCCTGGGACTAGCGGGAGGAGGCACCGGGGAGCTGTTTTTT
>TRBJ1-2|NA|TRBD1|TRBV7-8
CASSLVGRGRENYGYTF
TGTGCCAGCAGCTTAGTGGGCAGGGGGCGCGAGAACTATGGCTACACCTTC
>TRBJ2-3|NA|NA|TRBV6-5
CASSYSAGSGTDTQYF
TGTGCCAGCAGTTACTCGGCCGGGAGCGGGACAGATACGCAGTATTTT
>TRBJ1-6|few|TRBD1|TRBV18
CASSLPGQGNSPLHF
TGTGCCAGCTCACTACCTGGACAGGGCAATTCACCCCTCCACTTT
>TRBJ1-1|NA|NA|TRBV5-1
CASSLVLGGEAFF
TGCGCCAGCAGCTTGGTTCTTGGGGGGGAAGCTTTCTTT
>TRBJ1-6|NA|NA|TRBV18
CASSRPTGRMSSPLHF
TGTGCCAGCTCACGCCCTACAGGGCGGATGTCATCACCCCTCCACTTT
>TRBJ2-4|NA|TRBD2|TRBV7-9
CASSTSGMGAKNIQYF
TGTGCCAGCAGCACTAGCGGGATGGGGGCCAAAAACATTCAGTACTTC